The 9 T cell receptor beta chains listed next were all sequenced from one sample in a study of OX40 agonist ivuxolimab in advanced cancers. The method was immunoSEQ multiplex PCR; TCRdb's version includes in-frame clones alone and lacks a portion of them. The top ten hold 11% to 15% of the sample, which has 43,000 or so clones, around nine tenths seen once. Sample: CD4+ or CD8+ T cells sorted from blood, taken in a trial of the OX40 agonist ivuxolimab. These receptors all stem from an adult with an advanced solid tumor such as melanoma, head and neck, liver or kidney cancer.

This clone has more than one count but fewer than ten. This sequence joins TRBV10-1 and TRBJ2-7; 8 nucleotides match TRBD2. CDR1 and CDR2 (germline): WNHNN, SYGVQD (reference sequence). V shed 0 bases and J 2 bases; nucleotides not matched to a gene: 3. CDR3 length equals 15 residues. CDR3 protein: CASSESTGGTYEQYF. The CDR3 nucleotides are TGCGCCAGCAGTGAGTCTACGGGAGGGACCTACGAGCAGTACTTC.

Only one count was recorded for this clone. This rearrangement joins TRBV19 to TRBJ1-5, with 9 bases identical to TRBD1. Germline V gene data show CDR1 as LNHDA and CDR2 as SQIVND (reference sequence). The CDR3 totals 15 residues. V lost 6 bases to trimming and J lost 4 bases; unmatched junction nucleotides: 7. The CDR3 coding sequence is TGTGCCAGTAGACGCCGGGACAGGGATAATCAGCCCCAGCATTTT. Protein: CASRRRDRDNQPQHF.

This clone was seen a single time. The chain recombines TRBV11-3 with TRBJ2-1, with TRBD2 matching over 9 bases. The CDR3 has 16 amino acids. Trimming removed 5 bases from V and 4 bases from J; junction bases left unmatched: 9. Germline loops: CDR1 SGHNT, CDR2 YENEEA. As DNA, the CDR3 is TGTGCCAGCAGCGTAACGGGGACTAGCCGTTACAATGAGCAGTTCTTC. Protein sequence: CASSVTGTSRYNEQFF.

This clone was picked up a small number of times. The rearrangement links TRBV14 to TRBJ1-3; D perhaps matches TRBD1 (5 bases). The CDR3 covers 15 residues. The V gene's germline CDR1 is SGHDN and CDR2 FVKESK. Trimming pared 4 bases from V and 4 bases from J, leaving 14 bases between. The chain's CDR3 is CASSPRRGEGNTIYF. In DNA form, the CDR3 reads TGTGCCAGCAGCCCCCGGAGGGGTGAAGGAAACACCATATATTTT.

The gene calls are TRBV28 and TRBJ1-1; TRBD1 matches at 8 bases. V lost 4 bases to trimming and J lost 4 bases; unmatched junction nucleotides: 8. The CDR3 contains 15 residues. Germline V gene lookup returns CDR1 MDHEN and CDR2 SYDVKM. The CDR3 nucleotides are TGTGCCAGCAGTTCGTCAGGGGGCAGGGGCACTGAAGCTTTCTTT. It codes for CASSSSGGRGTEAFF.

The rearrangement uses TRBV5-1 and TRBJ2-3; 7 bases line up with TRBD1. Looked up from germline, CDR1 is SGHRS and CDR2 is YFSETQ. V lost 0 bases and J lost 0; bases outside the gene matches: 4. The CDR3 is 16 amino acids. The CDR3 protein is CASSLAVTGSTDTQYF. DNA of the CDR3: TGCGCCAGCAGCTTGGCTGTGACAGGGAGCACAGATACGCAGTATTTT.

This clone was found once. The rearrangement links TRBV5-5 to TRBJ2-1; a possible D gene is TRBD1 (6 bases). Germline V gives CDR1 SGHKS, CDR2 YYEKEE (reference sequence). The CDR3 is made up of 15 amino acids. The V gene lost 4 bases and the J gene lost 4 bases, with 15 bases spanning the gap. The CDR3 nucleotides are TGTGCCAGCAGCGTGGGACACTCTAGATACAATGAGCAGTTCTTC. Translated, it gives CASSVGHSRYNEQFF.

This rearrangement joins TRBV11-2 to TRBJ2-1; 8 bases agree with TRBD1. V dropped 4 bases and J dropped 0; count of bases not matched to a gene: 2. The CDR3 consists of 15 residues. Per the germline V gene, CDR1 is SGHAT and CDR2 is FQNNGV. CDR3 sequence reads: CASSWTGHSYNEQFF. The CDR3 DNA follows: TGTGCCAGCAGCTGGACAGGGCACTCCTACAATGAGCAGTTCTTC.

The genes are TRBV7-9 and TRBJ1-4; 8 nucleotides agree with TRBD1. V was clipped by 1 base and J by 4 bases; unmatched bases: 5. Per the germline V gene, CDR1 is SEHNR and CDR2 is FQNEAQ (reference sequence). The CDR3 covers 16 residues. In DNA form, the CDR3 reads TGTGCCAGCAGCTTAGAAGGACAGGGAGTTAATGAAAAACTGTTTTTT. Translating it yields CASSLEGQGVNEKLFF.